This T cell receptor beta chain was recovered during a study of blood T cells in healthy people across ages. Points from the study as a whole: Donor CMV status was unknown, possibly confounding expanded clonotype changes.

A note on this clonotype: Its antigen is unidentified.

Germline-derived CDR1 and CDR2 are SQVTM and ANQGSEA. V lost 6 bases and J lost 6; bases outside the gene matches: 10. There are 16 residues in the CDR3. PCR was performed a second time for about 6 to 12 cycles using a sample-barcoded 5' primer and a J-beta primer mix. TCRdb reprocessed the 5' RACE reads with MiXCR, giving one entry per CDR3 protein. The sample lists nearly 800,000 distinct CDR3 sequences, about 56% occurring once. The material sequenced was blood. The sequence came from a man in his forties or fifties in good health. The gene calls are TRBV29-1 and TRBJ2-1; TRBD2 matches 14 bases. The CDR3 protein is CSVRPSTSGRANEQFF. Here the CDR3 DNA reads TGCAGCGTCCGTCCATCGACTAGCGGGAGGGCCAATGAGCAGTTCTTC.